This T cell receptor beta chain derives from a study of early T cells in non-severe SARS-CoV-2 infection. At the level of the study: The sequenced material was bulk RNA from unsorted whole blood, and its chains were unpaired. Study-wide results and caveats: CD4 and private specificities were missed by VDJdb matching, which favored anti-spike CD8 responses.

Unique molecular identifiers were attached to individual cDNA molecules. In TCRdb, the 5' RACE reads were re-called with MiXCR into one record per CDR3 protein. The sample consists of more than 45,000 distinct CDR3 sequences, roughly 6.2% of them appearing once. In this sample, this clonotype turned up a few times. Its antigen is unknown. The CDR3 spans 15 residues. V was clipped by 0 bases and J by 2 bases, with 10 bases between them. CDR1 is SGHKS, CDR2 YYEKEE, per germline (reference sequence). The rearrangement links TRBV5-5 to TRBJ2-3, with D uncertain. This TCR came from an adult who was a healthcare worker with PCR-confirmed SARS-CoV-2 infection or an uninfected control (not recorded which). The sequencing here drew on whole blood, taken at baseline. CDR3 protein: CASSLGTRLTDTQYF. The CDR3 nucleotides are TGTGCCAGCAGCTTGGGTACCCGCCTCACAGATACGCAGTATTTT.